The 12 T cell receptor beta chains presented below share a single source sample, sequenced in a study of cytomegalovirus exposure and HLA in healthy donors. 60 Vbeta and 13 Jbeta primers were used in PCR. The data were produced by immunoSEQ multiplex PCR, yet TCRdb's version contains in-frame clones alone and is incomplete. The sample has about 99,000 clones; approximately 78% are singletons. The sample taken for sequencing was PBMCs. These receptors were collected from a woman between 35 and 50 years old in good health and CMV-seronegative.

The rearrangement joins TRBV7-2 to TRBJ2-1; 12 bases match TRBD2. Trimming cost V 1 base and J 7 bases; bases outside gene matches: 5. Germline V gene data show CDR1 as SGHTA and CDR2 as FQGNSA. This CDR3 is 16 amino acids long. CDR3 sequence: CASSLGLAGGANEQFF. The CDR3 region has the DNA TGTGCCAGCAGCTTAGGCCTAGCGGGAGGGGCGAATGAGCAGTTCTTC.

The chain employs TRBV27 and TRBJ2-7; possibly TRBD2 for D (5 bases). The CDR3 consists of 13 residues. V was cut by 4 bases and J by 4 bases, with 11 bases left in between. Germline-derived CDR1 and CDR2 are MNHEY and SMNVEV (reference sequence). CDR3 bases: TGTGCCAGCAGTTGGACTCGGGCATACGAGCAGTACTTC. Residues: CASSWTRAYEQYF.

The CDR3 sequence: CASSLFIRGTNTGELFF. CDR3 coding DNA: TGTGCCAGCAGTTTATTTATCAGGGGAACTAACACCGGGGAGCTGTTTTTT. V is TRBV28 and J is TRBJ2-2; perhaps TRBD1 as D (6 bases). Looked up from germline, CDR1 is MDHEN and CDR2 is SYDVKM. The CDR3 runs to 17 residues. V was cut by 1 base and J by 2 bases, with 14 bases left in between.

This clone was detected a few times. The chain has TRBV6-6 and TRBJ1-1; D call uncertain. This CDR3 is 13 amino acids long. V shed 6 bases and J shed 3 bases, with 11 bases lying between them. Germline loops: CDR1 MNHNY, CDR2 SVGAGI (reference sequence). CDR3 residues: CASRDPGHTEAFF. As DNA, the CDR3 is TGTGCCAGCAGGGATCCTGGGCACACTGAAGCTTTCTTT.

This rearrangement joins TRBV6-6 to TRBJ1-3, with 7 bases aligning to TRBD1. The CDR3 is made up of 15 amino acids. Germline CDR1 is MNHNY and CDR2 is SVGAGI (reference sequence). Germline trimming cut 5 bases from V and 0 bases from J; bases unmatched to any gene: 4. The CDR3 here is CASSGQAISGNTIYF. CDR3 nucleotide sequence: TGTGCCAGCAGTGGACAGGCTATCTCTGGAAACACCATATATTTT.

The rearrangement uses TRBV19 and TRBJ2-3, with 9 bases identical to TRBD1. V trimming: 6 bases; J trimming: 4 bases; junction bases outside the gene matches: 14. This CDR3 contains 17 residues. In germline, CDR1 is LNHDA, CDR2 SQIVND (reference sequence). CDR3: CASSQTRDREWADTQYF. The CDR3 DNA is TGTGCCAGTAGCCAAACCCGGGACAGGGAGTGGGCAGATACGCAGTATTTT.

The chain recombines TRBV5-1 with TRBJ1-1, with a possible D match to TRBD1 (5 bases). The CDR3 is 15 residues long. Looked up from germline, CDR1 is SGHRS and CDR2 is YFSETQ. V was clipped by 5 bases and J by 0 bases, with 14 bases between them. The CDR3 here is CASRLTGGMNTEAFF. The DNA for the CDR3 is TGCGCCAGCAGATTGACGGGGGGAATGAACACTGAAGCTTTCTTT.

Only one count was recorded for this clone. The chain uses TRBV18 and TRBJ1-2; D not certain. The length of the CDR3 is 13 residues. Germline CDR1 is KGHSH and CDR2 is LQKENI. The V end lost 5 bases, the J end lost 4 bases, and 11 bases lay between the germline ends. This CDR3 reads CASSNERGYGYTF. The DNA of the CDR3 is TGTGCCAGCTCAAACGAGCGTGGCTATGGCTACACCTTC.

The chain is built from TRBV27 and TRBJ2-6; 8 bases are shared with TRBD1. The V gene end was trimmed by 6 bases and the J gene end by 4 bases; junction bases not matched to a gene: 14. Germline CDR1 is MNHEY and CDR2 is SMNVEV (reference sequence). This CDR3 contains 18 residues. The DNA of the CDR3 is TGTGCCAGCAGAAATTTGGACAGGGTGGGAAGAGGGGCCAACGTCCTGACTTTC. Encoded protein: CASRNLDRVGRGANVLTF.

This chain connects TRBV19 to TRBJ1-5; D unclear. The CDR3 is 13 amino acids. The germline V and J ends were trimmed by 5 bases and 4 bases, with 9 bases remaining between them. Germline lookup yields CDR1 LNHDA and CDR2 SQIVND (reference sequence). CDR3 region: CASSSPPNQPQHF. CDR3 nucleotide sequence: TGTGCCAGTAGTTCTCCTCCGAATCAGCCCCAGCATTTT.

The chain couples TRBV27 to TRBJ1-2; 7 bases align to TRBD1. The CDR3 spans 18 residues. Germline loops: CDR1 MNHEY, CDR2 SMNVEV (reference sequence). The trim removed 5 bases at V and 1 base at J, leaving 16 bases unmatched. The CDR3, as DNA: TGTGCCAGCAGTCAGGGGGTGATGACAGATTCTTTTAACTATGGCTACACCTTC. Translated: CASSQGVMTDSFNYGYTF.

The gene calls are TRBV4-3 and TRBJ1-3, with 7 bases aligning to TRBD1. The V gene end was trimmed by 4 bases and the J gene end by 7 bases; junction bases not matched to a gene: 13. Germline CDR1 is LGHNA and CDR2 is YSLEER. The CDR3 runs 16 residues. CDR3 bases: TGCGCCAGCAGCCGAGACAGGGCACGGCCAGAGAACACCATATATTTT. It codes for CASSRDRARPENTIYF.